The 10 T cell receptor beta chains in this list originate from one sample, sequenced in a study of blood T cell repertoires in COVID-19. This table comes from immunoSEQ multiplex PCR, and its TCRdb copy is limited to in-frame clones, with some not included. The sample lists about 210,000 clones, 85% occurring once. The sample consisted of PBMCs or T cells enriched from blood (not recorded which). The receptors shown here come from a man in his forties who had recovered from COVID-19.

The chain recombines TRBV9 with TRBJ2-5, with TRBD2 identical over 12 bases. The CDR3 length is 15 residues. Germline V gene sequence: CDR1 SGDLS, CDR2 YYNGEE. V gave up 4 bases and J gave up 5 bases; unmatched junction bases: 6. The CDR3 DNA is TGTGCCAGCAGCACGACTAGCGGGAGTGTGGAGACCCAGTACTTC. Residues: CASSTTSGSVETQYF.

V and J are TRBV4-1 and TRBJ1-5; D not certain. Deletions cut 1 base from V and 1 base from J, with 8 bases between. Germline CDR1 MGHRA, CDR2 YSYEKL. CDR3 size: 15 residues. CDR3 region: CASSQAEASNQPQHF. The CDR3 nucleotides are TGCGCCAGCAGCCAAGCGGAGGCCAGCAATCAGCCCCAGCATTTT.

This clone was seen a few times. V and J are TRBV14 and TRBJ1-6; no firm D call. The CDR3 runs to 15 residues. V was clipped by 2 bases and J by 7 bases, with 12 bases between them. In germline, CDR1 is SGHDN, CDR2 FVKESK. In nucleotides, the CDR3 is TGTGCCAGCAGCCAACGAGGACGGGGAAATTCACCCCTCCACTTT. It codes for CASSQRGRGNSPLHF. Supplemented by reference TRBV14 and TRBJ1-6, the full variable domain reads EAGVTQFPSHSVIEKGQTVTLRCDPISGHDNLYWYRRVMGKEIKFLLHFVKESKQDESGMPNNRFLAERTGGTYSTLKVQPAELEDSGVYFCASSQRGRGNSPLHFGNGTRLTVT.

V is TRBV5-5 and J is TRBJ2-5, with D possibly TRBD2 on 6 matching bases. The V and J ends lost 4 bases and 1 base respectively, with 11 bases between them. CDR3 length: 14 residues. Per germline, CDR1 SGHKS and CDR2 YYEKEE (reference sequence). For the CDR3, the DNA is TGTGCCAGCAGCCCTGGGGACTTCCAAGAGACCCAGTACTTC. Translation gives CASSPGDFQETQYF. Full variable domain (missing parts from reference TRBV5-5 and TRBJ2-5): DAGVTQSPTHLIKTRGQQVTLRCSPISGHKSVSWYQQVLGQGPQFIFQYYEKEERGRGNFPDRFSARQFPNYSSELNVNALLLGDSALYLCASSPGDFQETQYFGPGTRLLVL.

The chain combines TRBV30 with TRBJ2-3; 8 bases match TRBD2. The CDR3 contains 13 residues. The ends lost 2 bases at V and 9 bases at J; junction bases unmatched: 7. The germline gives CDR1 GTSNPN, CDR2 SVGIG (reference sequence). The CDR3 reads CAWSRSSGYTQYF. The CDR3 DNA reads TGTGCCTGGAGTAGGTCTAGCGGGTACACGCAGTATTTT.

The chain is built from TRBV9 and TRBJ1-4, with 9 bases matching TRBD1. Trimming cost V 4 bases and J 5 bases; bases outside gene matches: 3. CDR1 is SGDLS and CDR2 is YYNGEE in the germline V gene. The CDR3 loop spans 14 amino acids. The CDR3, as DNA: TGTGCCAGCAGCATGGGACAGGGAAATGAAAAACTGTTTTTT. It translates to CASSMGQGNEKLFF.

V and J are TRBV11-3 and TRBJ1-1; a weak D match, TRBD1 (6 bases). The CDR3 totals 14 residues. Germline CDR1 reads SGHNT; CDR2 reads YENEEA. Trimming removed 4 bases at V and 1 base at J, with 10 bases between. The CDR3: CASSSRGGNTEAFF. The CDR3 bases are TGTGCCAGCAGCTCGAGGGGGGGGAACACTGAAGCTTTCTTT.

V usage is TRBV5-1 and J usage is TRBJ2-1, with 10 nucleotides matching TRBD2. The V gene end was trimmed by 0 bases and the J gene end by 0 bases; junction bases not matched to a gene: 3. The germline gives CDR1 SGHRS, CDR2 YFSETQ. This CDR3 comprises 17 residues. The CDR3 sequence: CASSLETSGHSYNEQFF. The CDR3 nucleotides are TGCGCCAGCAGCTTGGAGACTAGCGGGCACTCCTACAATGAGCAGTTCTTC. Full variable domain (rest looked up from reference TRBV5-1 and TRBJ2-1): KAGVTQTPRYLIKTRGQQVTLSCSPISGHRSVSWYQQTPGQGLQFLFEYFSETQRNKGNFPGRFSGRQFSNSRSEMNVSTLELGDSALYLCASSLETSGHSYNEQFFGPGTRLTVL.

The CDR3 coding sequence is TGTGCCAGTAGTAGCTCAGGGGGAAGGCAGCCCCAGCATTTT. Amino acid sequence: CASSSSGGRQPQHF. V usage is TRBV19 and J usage is TRBJ1-5, with 7 bases fitting TRBD1. Germline CDR1 is LNHDA and CDR2 is SQIVND (reference sequence). The CDR3 has 14 amino acids. With 4 bases clipped from V and 7 bases from J, the junction kept 7 bases outside the gene matches.

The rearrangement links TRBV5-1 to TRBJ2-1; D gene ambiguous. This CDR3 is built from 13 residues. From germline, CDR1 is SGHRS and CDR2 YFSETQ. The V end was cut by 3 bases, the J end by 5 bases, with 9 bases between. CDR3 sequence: CASSSASNNEQFF. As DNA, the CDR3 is TGCGCCAGCAGCTCGGCTAGTAACAATGAGCAGTTCTTC.